These 7 T cell receptor beta chains came from one sample sequenced in a study of blood T cell repertoires in COVID-19 (dated by TCRdb to the early 2020s). The library was generated by the immunoSEQ multiplex PCR assay. Entries here come from immuneACCESS through TCRdb and include only in-frame sequences with V and J called. Some clones fail to appear in such tables; in the studies checked, an unresolved V gene covers under half of the shortfall, and the cause of the remainder is unknown. Present in this sample are approximately 180,000 clones, 80% to 90% of which were seen just once. The ten largest clones capture 3% to 3.5% of the sample. Sequenced sample: peripheral blood. These TCRs come from a man aged 60 to 69 with acute or convalescent COVID-19.

This rearrangement joins TRBV6-2 or TRBV6-3 to TRBJ2-1; D is perhaps TRBD2 (5 bases). The CDR3 sequence is 18 residues long. Trimming removed 3 bases at V and 3 bases at J, with 21 bases between. Germline CDR1 reads MNHEY; CDR2 reads SVGEGT. In DNA form, the CDR3 reads TGTGCCAGCAGTTATCCGCCCCCCCGTCTGGCGGGCTACAATGAGCAGTTCTTC. This encodes CASSYPPPRLAGYNEQFF.

The chain is built from TRBV7-2 and TRBJ1-2, with 9 nucleotides matching TRBD1. V shed 5 bases, J shed 5 bases, and the junction held 3 bases outside the gene matches. The CDR3 is 13 amino acids. CDR1 is SGHTA and CDR2 is FQGNSA in the germline V gene. The CDR3, as DNA: TGTGCCAGCAGCCTCGGGACAGGGTATGGCTACACCTTC. It yields the protein CASSLGTGYGYTF.

The V gene is TRBV5-1, the J gene TRBJ2-4; D perhaps matches TRBD1 (5 bases). Germline V gene sequence: CDR1 SGHRS, CDR2 YFSETQ. Trimming stripped 1 base from V and 6 bases from J, with 11 bases between. The CDR3 contains 14 residues. The DNA of the CDR3 is TGCGCCAGCAGCTTGAGTCCCGACAGAAACATTCAGTACTTC. Residues: CASSLSPDRNIQYF.

J is TRBJ2-1 and V is TRBV27; 12 nucleotides align to TRBD2. V lost 6 bases, J lost 9 bases, and 9 bases stayed unmatched. This CDR3 comprises 15 residues. Germline V gene lookup returns CDR1 MNHEY and CDR2 SMNVEV (reference sequence). The CDR3 nucleotides read TGTGCCAGCAGGCCTCTAGCGGGAGGGCGGGGTGAGCAGTTCTTC. Its protein is CASRPLAGGRGEQFF.

The chain uses TRBV6-5 and TRBJ2-3; the D gene is possibly TRBD2 (6 bases). Trimming left V 6 bases short and J 1 base short, with 11 bases between. The CDR3 covers 14 residues. Germline CDR1 and CDR2: MNHEY and SVGAGI. CDR3 sequence: CASRWRGGTDTQYF. CDR3 sequence (DNA): TGTGCCAGCAGATGGAGGGGAGGCACAGATACGCAGTATTTT.

The chain couples TRBV6-5 to TRBJ2-7, with a tentative D call TRBD1 (5 bases). From germline, CDR1 is MNHEY and CDR2 SVGAGI. This CDR3 has 13 residues. V was clipped by 10 bases and J by 0 bases, with 13 bases between them. Here the CDR3 DNA reads TGTGCCACCATTTCGACAGACTCCTACGAGCAGTACTTC. Translated, it gives CATISTDSYEQYF.

This clone was counted once. This chain joins TRBV28 and TRBJ1-5; D possibly corresponds to TRBD1 (6 bases). The V gene lost 7 bases and the J gene lost 3 bases, with 19 bases spanning the gap. Germline CDR1 is MDHEN and CDR2 is SYDVKM. This CDR3 has 16 amino acids. CDR3 sequence (DNA): TGTGCCAGCAACGGACAGAGCCAATTTGACAATCAGCCCCAGCATTTT. Translation: CASNGQSQFDNQPQHF.